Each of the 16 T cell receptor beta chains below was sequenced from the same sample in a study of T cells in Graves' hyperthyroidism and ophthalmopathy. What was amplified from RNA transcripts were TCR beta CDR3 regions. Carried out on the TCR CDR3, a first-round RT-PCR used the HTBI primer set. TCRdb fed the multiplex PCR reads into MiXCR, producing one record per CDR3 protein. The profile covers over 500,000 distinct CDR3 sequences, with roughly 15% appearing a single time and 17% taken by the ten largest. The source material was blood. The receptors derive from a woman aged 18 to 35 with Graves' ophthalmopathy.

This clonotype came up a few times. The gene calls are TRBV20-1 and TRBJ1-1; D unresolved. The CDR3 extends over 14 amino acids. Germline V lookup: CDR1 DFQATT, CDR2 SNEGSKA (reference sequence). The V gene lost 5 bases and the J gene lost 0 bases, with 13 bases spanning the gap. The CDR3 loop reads CSASHGFLNTEAFF. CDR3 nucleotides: TGCAGTGCTTCCCACGGGTTTTTGAACACTGAAGCTTTCTTT.

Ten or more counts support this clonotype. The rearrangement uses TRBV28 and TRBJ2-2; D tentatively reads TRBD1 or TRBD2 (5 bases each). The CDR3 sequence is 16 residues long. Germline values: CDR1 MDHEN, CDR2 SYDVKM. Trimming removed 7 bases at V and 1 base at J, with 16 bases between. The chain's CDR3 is CASTPNPGQNTGELFF. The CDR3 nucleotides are TGTGCCAGCACCCCGAACCCGGGGCAGAACACCGGGGAGCTGTTTTTT.

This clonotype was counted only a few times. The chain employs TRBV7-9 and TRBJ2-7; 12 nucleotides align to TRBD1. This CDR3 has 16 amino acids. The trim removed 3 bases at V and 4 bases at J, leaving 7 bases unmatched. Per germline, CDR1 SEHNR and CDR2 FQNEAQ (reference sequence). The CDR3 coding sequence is TGTGCCAGCAGCTTCAGTGGGGGACAGGGGGCTTACGAGCAGTACTTC. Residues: CASSFSGGQGAYEQYF.

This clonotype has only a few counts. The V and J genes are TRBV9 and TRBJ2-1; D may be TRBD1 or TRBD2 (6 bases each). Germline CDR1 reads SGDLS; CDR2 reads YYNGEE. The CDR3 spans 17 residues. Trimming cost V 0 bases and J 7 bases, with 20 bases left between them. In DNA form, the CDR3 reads TGTGCCAGCAGCGTAGCTGGGGGGCGGAGTAACCAGAATGAGCAGTTCTTC. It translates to CASSVAGGRSNQNEQFF.

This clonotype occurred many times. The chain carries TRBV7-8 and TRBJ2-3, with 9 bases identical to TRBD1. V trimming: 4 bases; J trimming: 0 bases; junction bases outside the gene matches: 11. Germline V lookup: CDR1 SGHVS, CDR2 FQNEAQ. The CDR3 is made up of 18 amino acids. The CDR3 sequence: CASSWDRVVRPSTDTQYF. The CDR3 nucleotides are TGTGCCAGCAGCTGGGACAGGGTCGTCCGCCCTAGCACAGATACGCAGTATTTT.

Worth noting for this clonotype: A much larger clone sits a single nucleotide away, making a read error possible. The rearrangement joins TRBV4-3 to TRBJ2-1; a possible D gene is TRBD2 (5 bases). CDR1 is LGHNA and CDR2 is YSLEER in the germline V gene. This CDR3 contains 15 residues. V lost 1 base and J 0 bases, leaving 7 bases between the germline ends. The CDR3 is CASSQGESSYNEQFF. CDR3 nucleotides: TGCGCCAGCAGCCAAGGGGAGAGCTCCTACAATGAGCAGTTCTTC.

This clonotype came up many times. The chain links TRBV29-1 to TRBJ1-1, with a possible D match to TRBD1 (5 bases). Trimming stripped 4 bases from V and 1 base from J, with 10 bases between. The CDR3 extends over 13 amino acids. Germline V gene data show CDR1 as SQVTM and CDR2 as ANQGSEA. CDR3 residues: CSVAVGTNTEAFF. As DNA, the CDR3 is TGCAGCGTTGCAGTCGGGACGAACACTGAAGCTTTCTTT.

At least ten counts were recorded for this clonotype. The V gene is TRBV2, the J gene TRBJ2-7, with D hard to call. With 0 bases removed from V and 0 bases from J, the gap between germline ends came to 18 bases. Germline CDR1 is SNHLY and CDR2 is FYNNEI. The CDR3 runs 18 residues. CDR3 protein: CASSEAAAGDHSSYEQYF. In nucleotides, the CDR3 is TGTGCCAGCAGTGAAGCGGCGGCAGGCGATCACAGCTCCTACGAGCAGTACTTC.

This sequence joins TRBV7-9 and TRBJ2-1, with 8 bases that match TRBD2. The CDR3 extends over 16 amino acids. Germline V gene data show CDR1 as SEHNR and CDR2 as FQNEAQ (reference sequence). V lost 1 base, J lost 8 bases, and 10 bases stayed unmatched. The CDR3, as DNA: TGTGCCAGCAGCTTAGTGGGACTAGGTGGCGGAGATGAGCAGTTCTTC. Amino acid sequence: CASSLVGLGGGDEQFF.

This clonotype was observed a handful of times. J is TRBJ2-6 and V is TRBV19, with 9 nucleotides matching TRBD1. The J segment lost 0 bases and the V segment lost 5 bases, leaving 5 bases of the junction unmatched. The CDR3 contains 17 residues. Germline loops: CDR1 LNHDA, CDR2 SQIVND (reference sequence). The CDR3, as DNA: TGTGCCAGTAGTGTGGGACAGGGACACTCTGGGGCCAACGTCCTGACTTTC. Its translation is CASSVGQGHSGANVLTF.

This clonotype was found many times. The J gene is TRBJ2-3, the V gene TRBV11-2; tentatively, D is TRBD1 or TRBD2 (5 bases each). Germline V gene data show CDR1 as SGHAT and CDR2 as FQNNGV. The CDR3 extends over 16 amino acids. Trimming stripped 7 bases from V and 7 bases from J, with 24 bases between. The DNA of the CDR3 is TGTGCCAGCACCCCAAATTGGGGACCGAAGACTAATACGCAGTATTTT. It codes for CASTPNWGPKTNTQYF.

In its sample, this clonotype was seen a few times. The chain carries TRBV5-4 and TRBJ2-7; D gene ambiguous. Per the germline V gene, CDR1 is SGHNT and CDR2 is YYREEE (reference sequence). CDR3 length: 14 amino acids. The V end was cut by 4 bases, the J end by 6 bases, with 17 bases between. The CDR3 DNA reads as TGTGCCAGCAGCAGCAGCTTTCAGCCCTTCGAGCAGTACTTC. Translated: CASSSSFQPFEQYF. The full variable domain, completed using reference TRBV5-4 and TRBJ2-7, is ETGVTQSPTHLIKTRGQQVTLRCSSQSGHNTVSWYQQALGQGPQFIFQYYREEENGRGNFPPRFSGLQFPNYSSELNVNALELDDSALYLCASSSSFQPFEQYFGPGTRLTVT.

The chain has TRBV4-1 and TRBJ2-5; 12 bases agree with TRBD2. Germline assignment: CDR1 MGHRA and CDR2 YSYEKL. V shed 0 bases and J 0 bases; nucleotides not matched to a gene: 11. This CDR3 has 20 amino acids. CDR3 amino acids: CASSQDLRLAGAPYQETQYF. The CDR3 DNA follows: TGCGCCAGCAGCCAAGATCTTAGACTAGCGGGGGCCCCGTACCAAGAGACCCAGTACTTC.

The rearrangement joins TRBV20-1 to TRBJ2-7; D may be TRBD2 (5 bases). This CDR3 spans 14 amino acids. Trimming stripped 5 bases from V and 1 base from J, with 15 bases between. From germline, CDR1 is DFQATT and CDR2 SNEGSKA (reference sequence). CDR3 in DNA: TGCAGTGCTTTCCGGGAACTCAGATCCTACGAGCAGTACTTC. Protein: CSAFRELRSYEQYF.

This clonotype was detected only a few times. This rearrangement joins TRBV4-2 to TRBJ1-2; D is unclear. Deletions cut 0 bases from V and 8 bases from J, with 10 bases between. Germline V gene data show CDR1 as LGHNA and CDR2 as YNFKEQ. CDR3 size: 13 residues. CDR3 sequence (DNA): TGTGCCAGCAGCCAAGATATCCATAAAGGCTACACCTTC. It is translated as CASSQDIHKGYTF.

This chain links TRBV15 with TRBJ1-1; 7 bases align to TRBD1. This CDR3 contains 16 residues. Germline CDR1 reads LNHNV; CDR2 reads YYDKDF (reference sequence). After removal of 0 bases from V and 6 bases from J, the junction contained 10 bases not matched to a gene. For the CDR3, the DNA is TGTGCCACCAGCAGAGATCTAGGCCAGGGGGGTTCTGAAGCTTTCTTT. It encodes CATSRDLGQGGSEAFF.